This T cell receptor (beta chain) was retrieved from a study of CD8+CD57+ T cells in acquired aplastic anemia (dated by TCRdb to the late 2010s). Some background on the complete study: Extracted DNA from sorted CD4+ and CD8+ cells averaged about 2.9 ug, ranging from about 0.18 to 27.4 ug. A CD8+CD57+ expansion meant a frequency higher than the mean frequency seen in healthy subjects. Summary of the overall study and its limitations: No significant difference in CD8+ Simpson's diversity was found between patients and healthy controls (P=0.060). Around 30 CD8+ CDR3 sequences were found to be shared between patients and controls, but these sequences appeared to be highly expressed in patients and within the immunodominant clones of the patients.

Profiling of TCR beta VDJ combinations and CDR3 sequences used genomic DNA as the template. TCR repertoire sequencing was run on an Illumina HiSeq 2000. As for the original processing: TRBV/TRBJ rearrangement plots, CDR3 size and DJ length profiles, and Simpson's diversity index were used to assess repertoires. Whichever DNA sequence was most abundant in the deep sequencing data was defined as the immunodominant clone. CDR3 amino acid sequences were checked for sharing between subjects and were compared against published repertoires and the VDJdb database. The public reads were run again by TCRdb, first through fastp at Q25 and then through MiXCR, and only productive beta chains were kept. Entries that share a CDR3 protein sequence are merged under the most common genes and DNA. TCRdb's processing, not the study's, gives the V and J calls here. A total of hundreds of thousands of distinct CDR3 sequences appear in this sample, around half of them only once. The top ten clonotypes cover about 8.3% of the sample.

The trim is 2 bases for V and 6 bases for J, with a gap of 11 bases between the germline ends. The CDR3 has 14 amino acids, counting the end cysteine and phenylalanine. This entry keeps only the CDR3 DNA: 42 bases, framed from base 1. The germline V gene (reference sequence) sets CDR1 to MNHNY and CDR2 to SVGAGI. As concerns this clonotype: Its antigen specificity is not known. The input lacks base qualities; no much larger clone sits a single base away.

Patients chosen for sequencing had shown expansion of CD8+CD57+ cells by flow cytometry. Every patient had a diagnosis of severe acquired aplastic anemia based on International Study of Aplastic Anemia and Agranulocytosis and Camitta criteria. No therapy had been received by the patients at the time of blood sampling. TCR repertoires of sorted CD4+ and CD8+ blood T cells from severe aplastic anemia patients and healthy subjects were deep-sequenced in the study. Patients were enrolled in the USA under clinicaltrials.gov protocols 00001620, 01623167, 00001397, 00071045, 00081523 and 00961064. Ficoll-Paque density gradient centrifugation was used to isolate peripheral blood mononuclear cells. CD4+ and CD8+ T cells were sorted by FACS or magnetic beads before DNA extraction.

This chain joins TRBV6-6 to TRBJ1-5, with the D gene too uncertain to name. This clonotype was obtained from a human donor with aplastic anemia. The source material was sorted CD4+, CD8+, or CD8+CD57+ T cells (not recorded which) from PBMCs. CDR3 loop: CASSYIREAQPQHF. The DNA is TGTGCCAGCAGTTACATAAGGGAAGCTCAGCCCCAGCATTTT.